The 22 T cell receptor beta chains below all came from one sample that was sequenced in a study of healthy donors' naive CD4 and CD8 T cells. Each TCR library used roughly 510 ng of total RNA and a linear amplification protocol. TCRdb reprocessed the reads with MiXCR, giving one entry per CDR3 protein. Here the sample spans approximately 200,000 distinct CDR3 sequences, 65% to 75% being singletons. Sequenced material: naive CD4+ and CD8+ T cells sorted from blood, pooled from several donors. Source of these receptors: a pool of human donors in good health; the sample pools cells from several healthy donors.

V is TRBV6-5 and J is TRBJ2-5; D is possibly TRBD2 (5 bases). Looked up from germline, CDR1 is MNHEY and CDR2 is SVGAGI. Trimming cost V 2 bases and J 5 bases, with 9 bases left between them. The CDR3 length is 13 residues. The CDR3, as DNA: TGTGCCAGCAGTTACCGAGTAGCGGAGACCCAGTACTTC. It yields the protein CASSYRVAETQYF.

This rearrangement joins TRBV5-5 to TRBJ2-3; D possibly corresponds to TRBD2 (6 bases). V was cut by 2 bases and J by 5 bases, with 6 bases left in between. From germline, CDR1 is SGHKS and CDR2 YYEKEE (reference sequence). CDR3 length: 12 residues. In DNA form, the CDR3 reads TGTGCCAGCAGCTTCGGGGGAGATACGCAGTATTTT. It is translated as CASSFGGDTQYF. The whole variable domain, filled in from reference TRBV5-5 and TRBJ2-3, reads DAGVTQSPTHLIKTRGQQVTLRCSPISGHKSVSWYQQVLGQGPQFIFQYYEKEERGRGNFPDRFSARQFPNYSSELNVNALLLGDSALYLCASSFGGDTQYFGPGTRLTVL.

The rearrangement joins TRBV29-1 to TRBJ2-1; D is uncertain. This CDR3 has 13 amino acids. Germline CDR1 is SQVTM and CDR2 is ANQGSEA. With 2 bases removed from V and 6 bases from J, the gap between germline ends came to 11 bases. Written as DNA, the CDR3 is TGCAGCGTTGAATTTTTCGCGACCAATGAGCAGTTCTTC. The encoded protein is CSVEFFATNEQFF.

This rearrangement joins TRBV5-6 to TRBJ2-1; 9 bases match TRBD2. Germline loops: CDR1 SGHDT, CDR2 YYEEEE. This CDR3 region has 13 residues. V lost 4 bases and J lost 7; bases outside the gene matches: 3. The CDR3 DNA reads as TGTGCCAGCAGCGGACTAGCGAAGAATGAGCAGTTCTTC. Translated, it gives CASSGLAKNEQFF.

V is TRBV6-2 or TRBV6-3 and J is TRBJ2-7, with TRBD1 as a possible D gene (7 bases). The CDR3 totals 19 residues. V was cut by 0 bases and J by 2 bases, with 23 bases left in between. The V gene's germline CDR1 is MNHEY and CDR2 SVGEGT. The CDR3 sequence: CASSYSGQSPGSYPYEQYF. CDR3 nucleotide sequence: TGTGCCAGCAGTTACTCGGGACAGAGTCCCGGGAGTTACCCCTACGAGCAGTACTTC.

Points on this clonotype: A read error may account for a junction end that differs from germline. The rearrangement links TRBV12-3 or TRBV12-4 to TRBJ2-7; 7 nucleotides line up with TRBD1. The CDR3 covers 11 residues. The chain's CDR3 is CASSLQGWQYF. CDR3 DNA: TGTGCCAGTAGTTTACAGGGGTGGCAGTACTTC.

The chain links TRBV5-1 to TRBJ2-1; 8 bases fit TRBD2. The trim removed 0 bases at V and 6 bases at J, leaving 8 bases unmatched. The CDR3 contains 16 residues. Germline loops: CDR1 SGHRS, CDR2 YFSETQ. The DNA for the CDR3 is TGCGCCAGCAGCTTGGCCGTGCTAGCGGGTGGCAATGAGCAGTTCTTC. Amino acid sequence: CASSLAVLAGGNEQFF. Supplemented by reference TRBV5-1 and TRBJ2-1, the full variable domain reads KAGVTQTPRYLIKTRGQQVTLSCSPISGHRSVSWYQQTPGQGLQFLFEYFSETQRNKGNFPGRFSGRQFSNSRSEMNVSTLELGDSALYLCASSLAVLAGGNEQFFGPGTRLTVL.

The V call is TRBV19, the J call TRBJ1-2; TRBD1 matches at 8 bases. The CDR3 is 14 residues long. The V gene end was trimmed by 11 bases and the J gene end by 4 bases; junction bases not matched to a gene: 12. Germline CDR1 is LNHDA and CDR2 is SQIVND (reference sequence). The CDR3 loop reads CAGSPGGSAYGYTF. DNA for the CDR3: TGTGCCGGGAGCCCAGGGGGCTCAGCCTATGGCTACACCTTC.

The chain joins TRBV7-9 to TRBJ2-7; 7 positions agree with TRBD2. The CDR3 has 15 amino acids. Germline loops: CDR1 SEHNR, CDR2 FQNEAQ (reference sequence). Germline trimming cut 2 bases from V and 7 bases from J; bases unmatched to any gene: 11. The CDR3 DNA sequence: TGTGCCAGCAGCTTATCTAGCGGATTGGTGGAAGAGCAGTACTTC. It codes for CASSLSSGLVEEQYF.

The chain is built from TRBV6-5 and TRBJ1-5; the match to TRBD1 covers 7 bases. The CDR3 is 14 amino acids. V gave up 8 bases and J gave up 5 bases; unmatched junction bases: 9. Germline-derived CDR1 and CDR2 are MNHEY and SVGAGI. The CDR3 nucleotides read TGTGCCAGCGGGAGTCGACAGGGCCATCAGCCCCAGCATTTT. This encodes CASGSRQGHQPQHF.

The chain combines TRBV5-1 with TRBJ2-3; 9 nucleotides align to TRBD1. The ends lost 5 bases at V and 5 bases at J; junction bases unmatched: 3. Germline CDR1 SGHRS, CDR2 YFSETQ. This CDR3 is 13 amino acids long. The CDR3 sequence is CASRWTGEDTQYF. DNA for the CDR3: TGCGCCAGCAGGTGGACAGGGGAAGATACGCAGTATTTT.

This chain connects TRBV6-2 or TRBV6-3 to TRBJ2-7; the match to TRBD2 covers 9 bases. The germline V gene encodes CDR1 MNHEY and CDR2 SVGEGT. Germline trimming cut 5 bases from V and 5 bases from J; bases unmatched to any gene: 16. The CDR3 consists of 17 residues. The DNA of the CDR3 is TGTGCCAGCAGTCGGACAGGACTAATAGCGGGAGTAAACGAGCAGTACTTC. Its protein product is CASSRTGLIAGVNEQYF.

This clonotype was detected only once. This chain joins TRBV6-5 and TRBJ2-5; 10 positions match TRBD2. V gave up 4 bases and J gave up 5 bases; unmatched junction bases: 4. Germline CDR1 MNHEY, CDR2 SVGAGI. CDR3 length: 14 amino acids. The DNA for the CDR3 is TGTGCCAGCAGTTCGGGACTAGCGAGGGAGACCCAGTACTTC. This codes for CASSSGLARETQYF.

The V call is TRBV29-1, the J call TRBJ2-2; TRBD1 matches at 8 bases. Germline loops: CDR1 SQVTM, CDR2 ANQGSEA. V shed 6 bases and J 3 bases; nucleotides not matched to a gene: 3. CDR3 length: 13 amino acids. For the CDR3, the DNA is TGCAGCGTCGACAGGGGTCACACCGGGGAGCTGTTTTTT. This sequence encodes CSVDRGHTGELFF.

The chain joins TRBV19 to TRBJ2-1; D not resolved. V shed 8 bases and J shed 2 bases, with 7 bases lying between them. The CDR3 is made up of 12 amino acids. Per the germline V gene, CDR1 is LNHDA and CDR2 is SQIVND (reference sequence). DNA of the CDR3: TGTGCCAGTCGTGGCACCTACAATGAGCAGTTCTTC. It is translated as CASRGTYNEQFF. The whole variable domain, filled in from reference TRBV19 and TRBJ2-1, reads DGGITQSPKYLFRKEGQNVTLSCEQNLNHDAMYWYRQDPGQGLRLIYYSQIVNDFQKGDIAEGYSVSREKKESFPLTVTSAQKNPTAFYLCASRGTYNEQFFGPGTRLTVL.

J is TRBJ2-1 and V is TRBV29-1, with D uncertain. The CDR3 length is 11 residues. The V end was cut by 5 bases, the J end by 9 bases, with 11 bases between. Germline V gene lookup returns CDR1 SQVTM and CDR2 ANQGSEA. The CDR3 sequence is CSVRGPIEQFF. The CDR3 nucleotides are TGCAGCGTTCGAGGCCCAATTGAGCAGTTCTTC.

The DNA of the CDR3 is TGCAGTGCTAGAGACCGACCCGGGGAGCTGTTTTTT. Translation: CSARDRPGELFF. V is TRBV20-1 and J is TRBJ2-2; D is unclear. V was pared by 0 bases and J by 6 bases, with 5 bases between. Germline values: CDR1 DFQATT, CDR2 SNEGSKA (reference sequence). This CDR3 has 12 amino acids.

This rearrangement joins TRBV4-1 to TRBJ2-3; D unclear. Between the trimmed V and J ends, which lost 0 bases and 3 bases, there was a span of 13 bases. This CDR3 is 16 amino acids long. Germline-derived CDR1 and CDR2 are MGHRA and YSYEKL. The DNA for the CDR3 is TGCGCCAGCAGCCAAGAGGGGTTAGTACGAACAGATACGCAGTATTTT. It specifies CASSQEGLVRTDTQYF.

V gene TRBV29-1 combines with J gene TRBJ2-7; D is possibly TRBD2 (6 bases). Germline loops: CDR1 SQVTM, CDR2 ANQGSEA. V dropped 5 bases and J dropped 0 bases, with 11 bases sitting between them. CDR3 size: 13 residues. The CDR3 DNA follows: TGCAGCGTTCTGGGGAGGAGCTCCTACGAGCAGTACTTC. This sequence encodes CSVLGRSSYEQYF.

The chain employs TRBV29-1 and TRBJ2-6; D might be TRBD1 (6 bases). V lost 5 bases and J lost 0, with 11 bases in between. CDR1 and CDR2 from the germline V gene are SQVTM and ANQGSEA. CDR3 length equals 15 residues. The CDR3 spells CSVPRDTSGANVLTF. Here the CDR3 DNA reads TGCAGCGTTCCCCGGGACACCTCTGGGGCCAACGTCCTGACTTTC.

This clonotype was seen a handful of times. The rearrangement links TRBV4-3 to TRBJ2-5, with D unresolved. V lost 0 bases, J lost 5 bases, and 10 bases lay in between. The CDR3 spans 14 residues. The germline CDR1 and CDR2 sequences are LGHNA and YSLEER. CDR3 loop: CASSQDDKRETQYF. In DNA, the CDR3 is TGCGCCAGCAGCCAAGATGACAAAAGGGAGACCCAGTACTTC.

The chain combines TRBV29-1 with TRBJ2-1; no clear D. Germline V gene sequence: CDR1 SQVTM, CDR2 ANQGSEA. This CDR3 is built from 15 residues. The V end was cut by 4 bases, the J end by 0 bases, with 13 bases between. The CDR3 DNA reads as TGCAGCGTTGTGGACGGCCGGAGCTCCTACAATGAGCAGTTCTTC. Translation gives CSVVDGRSSYNEQFF.